These T cell receptor beta chains were read from a single sample in a study of blood T cell repertoires in COVID-19. Measured with immunoSEQ multiplex PCR; TCRdb has only the in-frame clones, and not every one. The sample lists about 260,000 clones, about 88% occurring once. The sample taken for sequencing was peripheral blood. These receptors came from a man in his fifties or sixties who had recovered from COVID-19. The CDR3 runs from the conserved cysteine through the conserved F or W. Each record gives: CDR3 protein, J gene, V gene.

CDR3: CASSQTSGGLNEQFF
J: TRBJ2-1
V: TRBV7-6

CDR3: CASSAGPPVDTQYF
J: TRBJ2-3
V: TRBV6-4

CDR3: CASSLRPTGSYEQYF
J: TRBJ2-7
V: TRBV7-8

CDR3: CASSPGVNEQYF
J: TRBJ2-7
V: TRBV5-1

CDR3: CASGRWGGKYNEQFF
J: TRBJ2-1
V: TRBV4-2

CDR3: CASSEVGRPYEQYF
J: TRBJ2-7
V: TRBV6-1

CDR3: CASHQGNNSPLHF
J: TRBJ1-6
V: TRBV5-1

CDR3: CAWSGQSSYNSPLHF
J: TRBJ1-6
V: TRBV30

CDR3: CSVPRGGQGLSGELFF
J: TRBJ2-2
V: TRBV29-1

CDR3: CASSQRTSVVPLHEQYF
J: TRBJ2-7
V: TRBV4-1

CDR3: CASTEQASYNSPLHF
J: TRBJ1-6
V: TRBV5-8

CDR3: CASRPDRVTGNTIYF
J: TRBJ1-3
V: TRBV6-5

CDR3: CASSFWGTGQVNSPLHF
J: TRBJ1-6
V: TRBV27

CDR3: CASSLERGARTDTQYF
J: TRBJ2-3
V: TRBV4-1

CDR3: CATSRRKGQGTDTQYF
J: TRBJ2-3
V: TRBV15

CDR3: CASSPTSGGITGELFF
J: TRBJ2-2
V: TRBV7-2

CDR3: CAISEGGGRGYTF
J: TRBJ1-2
V: TRBV10-3

CDR3: CASSLPNQGDTQYF
J: TRBJ2-3
V: TRBV7-9

CDR3: CASSLVGSGASYEQYF
J: TRBJ2-7
V: TRBV5-6

CDR3: CASNIRVGARSDGYTF
J: TRBJ1-2
V: TRBV7-2

CDR3: CASSRLAGRGGELFF
J: TRBJ2-2
V: TRBV3-1/TRBV3-2

CDR3: CATSSLFTGELFF
J: TRBJ2-2
V: TRBV15

CDR3: CASSLGQGHTEAFF
J: TRBJ1-1
V: TRBV5-5

CDR3: CASSPQNGVMNEKLFF
J: TRBJ1-4
V: TRBV18

CDR3: CASSFRQGNTEAFF
J: TRBJ1-1
V: TRBV27

CDR3: CASSYLLTGDYGYTF
J: TRBJ1-2
V: TRBV6-5

CDR3: CATSRDRTGELFF
J: TRBJ2-2
V: TRBV15

CDR3: CASSLGAGGHNEQFF
J: TRBJ2-1
V: TRBV11-2

CDR3: CASRATDTQYF
J: TRBJ2-3
V: TRBV12-3/TRBV12-4

CDR3: CASSLQGNEKLFF
J: TRBJ1-4
V: TRBV12-3/TRBV12-4

CDR3: CASSLQGLGETQYF
J: TRBJ2-5
V: TRBV27

CDR3: CASSPGGNTGELFF
J: TRBJ2-2
V: TRBV7-9

CDR3: CASSLTSTGEGYGYTF
J: TRBJ1-2
V: TRBV5-1

CDR3: CASRQGGENNEQFF
J: TRBJ2-1
V: TRBV19

CDR3: CASSVDRTTYEQYF
J: TRBJ2-7
V: TRBV11-2

CDR3: CASRIGTDEKLFF
J: TRBJ1-4
V: TRBV2

CDR3: CASSLHHPPAEAFF
J: TRBJ1-1
V: TRBV7-2

CDR3: CASSLREEGSYGYTF
J: TRBJ1-2
V: TRBV3-1/TRBV3-2

CDR3: CASSPGSQGVNEKLFF
J: TRBJ1-4
V: TRBV5-4

CDR3: CASRLAGGRETQYF
J: TRBJ2-5
V: TRBV6-5

CDR3: CASSLVRGLDTEAFF
J: TRBJ1-1
V: TRBV5-1

CDR3: CASSQGEQGPLNEQFF
J: TRBJ2-1
V: TRBV4-1

CDR3: CASSRTGVEEQYF
J: TRBJ2-7
V: TRBV18

CDR3: CASSLEQGGGYEQYF
J: TRBJ2-7
V: TRBV5-1

CDR3: CASSFGDTQYF
J: TRBJ2-3
V: TRBV5-1